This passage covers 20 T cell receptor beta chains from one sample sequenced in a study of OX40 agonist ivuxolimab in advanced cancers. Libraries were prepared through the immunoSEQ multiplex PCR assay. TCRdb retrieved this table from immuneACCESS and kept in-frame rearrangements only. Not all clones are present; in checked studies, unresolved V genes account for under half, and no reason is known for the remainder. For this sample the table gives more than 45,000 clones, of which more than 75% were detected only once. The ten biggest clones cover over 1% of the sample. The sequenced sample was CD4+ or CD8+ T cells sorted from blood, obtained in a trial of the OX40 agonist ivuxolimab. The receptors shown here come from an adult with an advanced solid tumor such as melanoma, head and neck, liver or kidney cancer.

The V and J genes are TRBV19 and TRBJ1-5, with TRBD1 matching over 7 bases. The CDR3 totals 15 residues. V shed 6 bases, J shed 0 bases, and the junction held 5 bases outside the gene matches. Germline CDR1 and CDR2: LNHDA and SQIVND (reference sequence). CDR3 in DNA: TGTGCCAGTAGAGAAGGACAGGATAGCAATCAGCCCCAGCATTTT. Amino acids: CASREGQDSNQPQHF.

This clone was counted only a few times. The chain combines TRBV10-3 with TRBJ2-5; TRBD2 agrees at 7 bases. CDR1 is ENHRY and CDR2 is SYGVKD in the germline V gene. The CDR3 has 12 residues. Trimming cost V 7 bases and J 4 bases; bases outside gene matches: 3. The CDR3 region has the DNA TGTGCCATCAAGAGGGAGGGAGAGACCCAGTACTTC. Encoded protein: CAIKREGETQYF.

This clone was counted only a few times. The CDR3 DNA reads TGTGCCAGCAGACTTCTCAGGACAGCTGAAGCTTTCTTT. It translates to CASRLLRTAEAFF. The chain employs TRBV6-1 and TRBJ1-1, with D tentatively TRBD1 (6 bases). Germline lookup yields CDR1 MNHNS and CDR2 SASEGT. The V end lost 6 bases, the J end lost 6 bases, and 14 bases lay between the germline ends. The length of the CDR3 is 13 residues.

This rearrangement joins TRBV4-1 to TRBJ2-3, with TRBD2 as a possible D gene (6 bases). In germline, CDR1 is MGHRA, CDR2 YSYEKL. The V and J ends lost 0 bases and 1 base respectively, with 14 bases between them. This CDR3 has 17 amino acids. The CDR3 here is CASSQESSDSGTDTQYF. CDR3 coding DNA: TGCGCCAGCAGCCAAGAGTCTAGCGATTCGGGCACAGATACGCAGTATTTT.

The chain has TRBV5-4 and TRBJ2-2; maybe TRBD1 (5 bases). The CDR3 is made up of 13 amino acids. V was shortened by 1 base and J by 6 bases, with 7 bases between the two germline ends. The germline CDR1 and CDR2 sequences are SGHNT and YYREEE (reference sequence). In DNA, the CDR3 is TGTGCCAGCAGCTTGCAGGGTTCCGGGGAGCTGTTTTTT. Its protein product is CASSLQGSGELFF.

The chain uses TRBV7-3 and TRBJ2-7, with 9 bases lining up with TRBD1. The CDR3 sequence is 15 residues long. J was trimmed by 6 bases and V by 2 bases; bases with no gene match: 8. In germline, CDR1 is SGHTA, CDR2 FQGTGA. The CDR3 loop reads CASSLGGTGMSEQYF. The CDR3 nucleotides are TGTGCCAGCAGCTTAGGCGGGACAGGGATGTCCGAGCAGTACTTC.

CDR3 sequence: CASSVKGDRTEAFF. The CDR3 DNA follows: TGCGCCAGCAGTGTCAAGGGGGATCGAACTGAAGCTTTCTTT. This chain links TRBV5-1 with TRBJ1-1, with D perhaps matching TRBD1 (6 bases). This CDR3 is 14 amino acids long. V lost 5 bases and J 5 bases, leaving 16 bases between the germline ends. Germline lookup yields CDR1 SGHRS and CDR2 YFSETQ.

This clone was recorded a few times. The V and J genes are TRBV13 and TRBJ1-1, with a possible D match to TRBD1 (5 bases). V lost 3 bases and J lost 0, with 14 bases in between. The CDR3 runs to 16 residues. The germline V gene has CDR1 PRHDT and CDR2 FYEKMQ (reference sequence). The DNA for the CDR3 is TGTGCCAGCAGCTTGGGGGGTAATAGGGTGAACACTGAAGCTTTCTTT. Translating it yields CASSLGGNRVNTEAFF.

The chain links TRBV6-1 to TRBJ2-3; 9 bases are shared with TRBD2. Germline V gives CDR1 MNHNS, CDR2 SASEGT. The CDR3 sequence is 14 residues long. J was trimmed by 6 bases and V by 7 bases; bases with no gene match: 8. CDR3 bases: TGTGCCAGCAATCCTAGCGGGATCACCGATACGCAGTATTTT. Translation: CASNPSGITDTQYF.

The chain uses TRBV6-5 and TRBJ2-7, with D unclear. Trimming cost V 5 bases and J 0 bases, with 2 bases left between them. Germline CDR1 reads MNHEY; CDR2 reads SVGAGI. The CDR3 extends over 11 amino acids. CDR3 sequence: CASSPSYEQYF. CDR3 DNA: TGTGCCAGCAGTCCCTCCTACGAGCAGTACTTC.

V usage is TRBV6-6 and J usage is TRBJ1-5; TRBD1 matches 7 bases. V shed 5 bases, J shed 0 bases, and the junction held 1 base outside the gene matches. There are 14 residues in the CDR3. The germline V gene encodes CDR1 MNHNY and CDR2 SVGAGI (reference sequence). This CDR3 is CASSDRVSNQPQHF. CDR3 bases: TGTGCCAGCAGTGACAGGGTTAGCAATCAGCCCCAGCATTTT.

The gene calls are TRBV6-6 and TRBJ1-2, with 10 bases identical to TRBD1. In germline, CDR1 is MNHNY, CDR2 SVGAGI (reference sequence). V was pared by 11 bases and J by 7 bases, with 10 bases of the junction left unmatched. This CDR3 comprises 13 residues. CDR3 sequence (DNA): TGTGCCTGCACGACAGGGGGCGCGGGTGGCTACACCTTC. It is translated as CACTTGGAGGYTF.

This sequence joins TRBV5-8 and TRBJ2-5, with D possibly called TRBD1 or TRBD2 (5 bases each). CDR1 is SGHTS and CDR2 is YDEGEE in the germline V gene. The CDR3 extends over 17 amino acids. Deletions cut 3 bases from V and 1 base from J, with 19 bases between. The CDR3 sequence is CASSWGFGGPTQETQYF. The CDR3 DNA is TGTGCCAGCAGCTGGGGCTTTGGGGGTCCCACCCAAGAGACCCAGTACTTC.

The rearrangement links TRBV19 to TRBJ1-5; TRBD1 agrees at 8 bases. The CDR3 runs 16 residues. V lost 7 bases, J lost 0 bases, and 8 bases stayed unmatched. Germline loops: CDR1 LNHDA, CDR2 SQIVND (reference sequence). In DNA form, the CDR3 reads TGTGCCAGTATAGAGGGACAGGACTATAGCAATCAGCCCCAGCATTTT. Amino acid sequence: CASIEGQDYSNQPQHF. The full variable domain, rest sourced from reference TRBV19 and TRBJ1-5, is DGGITQSPKYLFRKEGQNVTLSCEQNLNHDAMYWYRQDPGQGLRLIYYSQIVNDFQKGDIAEGYSVSREKKESFPLTVTSAQKNPTAFYLCASIEGQDYSNQPQHFGDGTRLSIL.

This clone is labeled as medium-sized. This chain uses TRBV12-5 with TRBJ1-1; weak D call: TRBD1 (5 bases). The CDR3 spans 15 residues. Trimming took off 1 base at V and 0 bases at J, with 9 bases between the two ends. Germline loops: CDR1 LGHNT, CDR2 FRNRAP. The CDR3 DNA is TGTGCTAGTGGTTTGGGGACAAACCTGAACACTGAAGCTTTCTTT. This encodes CASGLGTNLNTEAFF.

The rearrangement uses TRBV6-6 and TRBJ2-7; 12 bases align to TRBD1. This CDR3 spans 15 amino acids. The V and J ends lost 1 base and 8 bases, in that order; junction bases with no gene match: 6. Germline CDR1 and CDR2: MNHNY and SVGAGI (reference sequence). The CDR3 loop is CASSYLGTGGLKQYF. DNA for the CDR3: TGTGCCAGCAGTTACTTGGGGACAGGGGGCCTCAAGCAGTACTTC.

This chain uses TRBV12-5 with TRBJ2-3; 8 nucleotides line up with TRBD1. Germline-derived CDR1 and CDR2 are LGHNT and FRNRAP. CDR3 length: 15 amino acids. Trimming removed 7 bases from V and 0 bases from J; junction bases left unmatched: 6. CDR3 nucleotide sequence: TGTGCTAGTGCCAAAGGGACAGGAAGCACAGATACGCAGTATTTT. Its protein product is CASAKGTGSTDTQYF.

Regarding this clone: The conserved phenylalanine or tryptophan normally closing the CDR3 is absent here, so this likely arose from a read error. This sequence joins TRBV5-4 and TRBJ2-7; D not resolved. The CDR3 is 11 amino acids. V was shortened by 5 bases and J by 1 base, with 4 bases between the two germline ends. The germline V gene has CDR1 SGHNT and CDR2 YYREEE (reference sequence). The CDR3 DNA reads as TGTGCCAGCAGTTCTTCCTACGAGCAGTACCTC. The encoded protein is CASSSSYEQYL.

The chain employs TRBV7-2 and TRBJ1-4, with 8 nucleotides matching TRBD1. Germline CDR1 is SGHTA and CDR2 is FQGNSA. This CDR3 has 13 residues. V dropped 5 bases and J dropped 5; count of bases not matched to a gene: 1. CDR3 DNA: TGTGCCAGCAGCAGGGACAGGAATGAAAAACTGTTTTTT. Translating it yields CASSRDRNEKLFF.

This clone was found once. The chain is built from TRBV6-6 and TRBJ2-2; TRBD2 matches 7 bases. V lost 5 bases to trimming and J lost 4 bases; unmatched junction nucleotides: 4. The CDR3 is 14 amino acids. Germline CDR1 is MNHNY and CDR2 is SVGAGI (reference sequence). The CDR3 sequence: CASSSGTVTGELFF. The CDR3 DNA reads TGTGCCAGCAGTAGCGGGACGGTCACCGGGGAGCTGTTTTTT.